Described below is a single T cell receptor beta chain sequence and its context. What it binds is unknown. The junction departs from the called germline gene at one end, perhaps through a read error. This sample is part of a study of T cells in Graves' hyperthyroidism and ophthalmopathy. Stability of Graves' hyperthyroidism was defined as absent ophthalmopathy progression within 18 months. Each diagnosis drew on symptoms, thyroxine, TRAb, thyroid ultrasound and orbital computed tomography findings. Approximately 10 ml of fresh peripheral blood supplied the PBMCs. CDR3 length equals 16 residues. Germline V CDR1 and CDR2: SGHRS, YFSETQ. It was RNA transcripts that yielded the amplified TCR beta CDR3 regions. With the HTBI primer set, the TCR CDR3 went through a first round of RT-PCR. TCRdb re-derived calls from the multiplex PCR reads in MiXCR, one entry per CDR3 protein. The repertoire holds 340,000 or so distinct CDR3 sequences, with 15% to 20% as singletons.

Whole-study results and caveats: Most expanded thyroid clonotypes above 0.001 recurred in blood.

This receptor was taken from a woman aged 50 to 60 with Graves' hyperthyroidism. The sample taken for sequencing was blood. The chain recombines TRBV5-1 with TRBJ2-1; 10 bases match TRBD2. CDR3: CASSLGGGLASNEQSF. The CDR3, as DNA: TGCGCCAGCAGCTTGGGTGGGGGACTAGCGTCCAATGAGCAGTCCTTC.